The 28 T cell receptor beta chains below all came from one sample that was sequenced in a study of OX40 agonist ivuxolimab in advanced cancers. Clones were read by immunoSEQ multiplex PCR, and TCRdb kept only the in-frame ones, dropping some. Of fewer than 55,000 clones listed, roughly 89% are singletons. This specimen was CD4+ or CD8+ T cells sorted from blood, taken in a trial of the OX40 agonist ivuxolimab. These receptors came from an adult with an advanced solid tumor such as melanoma, head and neck, liver or kidney cancer.

CDR3 nucleotide sequence: TGTGCCAGCAGCTTAGAGGGGGCCGCTCCATGGGAGCAGTACTTC. Translating gives CASSLEGAAPWEQYF. The chain employs TRBV11-3 and TRBJ2-7, with a possible D match to TRBD1 (6 bases). The CDR3 has 15 residues. Per germline, CDR1 SGHNT and CDR2 YENEEA. V lost 0 bases and J 7 bases, leaving 16 bases between the germline ends.

V and J are TRBV4-3 and TRBJ2-3; 8 bases match TRBD1. Per the germline V gene, CDR1 is LGHNA and CDR2 is YSLEER. The CDR3 covers 16 residues. After removal of 0 bases from V and 3 bases from J, the junction contained 5 bases not matched to a gene. The CDR3 region is CASSQEPGQGTDTQYF. In DNA form, the CDR3 reads TGCGCCAGCAGCCAAGAACCCGGACAGGGAACAGATACGCAGTATTTT.

The chain combines TRBV27 with TRBJ2-1; TRBD2 agrees at 9 bases. Unmatched junction bases numbered 8, after V lost 2 bases and J lost 9 bases. Germline CDR1 and CDR2: MNHEY and SMNVEV (reference sequence). This CDR3 spans 15 amino acids. The CDR3 bases are TGTGCCAGCAGTTTAGGGCGGGGGGGCCTTGGTGAGCAGTTCTTC. It is translated as CASSLGRGGLGEQFF.

The V gene is TRBV9, the J gene TRBJ1-2; 7 nucleotides align to TRBD1. CDR1 is SGDLS, CDR2 YYNGEE, per germline. This CDR3 comprises 16 residues. V lost 0 bases to trimming and J lost 4 bases; unmatched junction nucleotides: 9. The CDR3 region is CASSVASTGVGYGYTF. DNA for the CDR3: TGTGCCAGCAGCGTAGCTTCCACAGGGGTGGGCTATGGCTACACCTTC.

The J gene is TRBJ1-2, the V gene TRBV9; D gene unclear. The germline V and J ends were trimmed by 1 base and 5 bases, with 9 bases remaining between them. Germline V gives CDR1 SGDLS, CDR2 YYNGEE. The CDR3 loop spans 13 amino acids. CDR3 DNA: TGTGCCAGCAGCGTATTTCAGTGGTATGGCTACACCTTC. Its protein product is CASSVFQWYGYTF.

V gene TRBV6-5 combines with J gene TRBJ1-4; TRBD1 matches at 8 bases. This CDR3 has 15 amino acids. Germline V lookup: CDR1 MNHEY, CDR2 SVGAGI. The V and J ends lost 2 bases and 5 bases, in that order; junction bases with no gene match: 4. CDR3 coding DNA: TGTGCCAGCAGTTACGGACAGGGTGGGAATGAAAAACTGTTTTTT. The encoded protein is CASSYGQGGNEKLFF.

This chain uses TRBV11-2 with TRBJ2-5; D is perhaps TRBD1 (6 bases). CDR3 length: 15 amino acids. Germline CDR1 and CDR2: SGHAT and FQNNGV. V was pared by 5 bases and J by 4 bases, with 17 bases between. The CDR3 bases are TGTGCCAGCAGCCCAGGCGCCTTCAGGGGAGAGACCCAGTACTTC. It translates to CASSPGAFRGETQYF.

This clone was detected a few times. The CDR3 coding sequence is TGTGCCAGCAGCCTCGCCACAGGGTCCAATCAGCCCCAGCATTTT. Translation: CASSLATGSNQPQHF. The chain carries TRBV27 and TRBJ1-5; tentatively, D is TRBD1 (6 bases). Trimming took off 6 bases at V and 3 bases at J, with 15 bases between the two ends. The germline V gene encodes CDR1 MNHEY and CDR2 SMNVEV (reference sequence). The length of the CDR3 is 15 residues.

This sequence joins TRBV28 and TRBJ1-1, with 9 bases that match TRBD1. Germline V CDR1 and CDR2: MDHEN, SYDVKM. Germline trimming cut 5 bases from V and 7 bases from J; bases unmatched to any gene: 5. The CDR3 spans 13 residues. CDR3 sequence (DNA): TGTGCCAGCAGTGATGGGACAGGGATTGAAGCTTTCTTT. As protein: CASSDGTGIEAFF.

V is TRBV27 and J is TRBJ2-1; D possibly corresponds to TRBD1 (5 bases). Looked up from germline, CDR1 is MNHEY and CDR2 is SMNVEV (reference sequence). V dropped 9 bases and J dropped 0 bases, with 18 bases sitting between them. This CDR3 region has 16 residues. CDR3: CASTPPGFDSYNEQFF. The CDR3 DNA reads as TGTGCCAGTACCCCTCCAGGGTTCGACTCCTACAATGAGCAGTTCTTC.

This clone was observed once. The rearrangement joins TRBV30 to TRBJ2-7; 10 bases agree with TRBD1. Trimming took 5 bases from V and 6 from J; bases not matched to a gene: 13. CDR3 length: 15 amino acids. The germline V gene has CDR1 GTSNPN and CDR2 SVGIG (reference sequence). The chain's CDR3 is CAWAPRTGGLREQYF. DNA of the CDR3: TGTGCCTGGGCCCCCCGGACAGGGGGTTTACGCGAGCAGTACTTC.

The chain uses TRBV4-3 and TRBJ1-5, with TRBD1 matching over 10 bases. The CDR3 runs 17 residues. Trimming cost V 4 bases and J 0 bases; bases outside gene matches: 6. The germline gives CDR1 LGHNA, CDR2 YSLEER. The CDR3 loop reads CASSPGTGEYSNQPQHF. CDR3 nucleotides: TGCGCCAGCAGCCCAGGGACAGGGGAATATAGCAATCAGCCCCAGCATTTT.

The chain couples TRBV5-6 to TRBJ1-5; maybe TRBD1 (5 bases). V lost 0 bases and J 5 bases, leaving 6 bases between the germline ends. The CDR3 totals 13 residues. Per germline, CDR1 SGHDT and CDR2 YYEEEE. This chain's CDR3 is CASSLGGHQPQHF. The CDR3 nucleotides are TGTGCCAGCAGCTTGGGGGGCCATCAGCCCCAGCATTTT.

This clone was counted once. V usage is TRBV11-1 and J usage is TRBJ2-6, with D unresolved. Germline V gene sequence: CDR1 SGHAT, CDR2 FQDESV (reference sequence). V lost 1 base, J lost 3 bases, and 10 bases lay in between. The CDR3 has 16 residues. The CDR3 sequence is CASSLGAVLGANVLTF. The CDR3 coding sequence is TGTGCCAGCAGCTTAGGGGCAGTACTTGGGGCCAACGTCCTGACTTTC.

The V call is TRBV6-5, the J call TRBJ2-7, with 7 bases aligning to TRBD1. The ends lost 5 bases at V and 2 bases at J; junction bases unmatched: 6. The germline CDR1 and CDR2 sequences are MNHEY and SVGAGI. This CDR3 is 14 amino acids long. The CDR3 coding sequence is TGTGCCAGCAGTCCGGGCCAGGGGGCCTACGAGCAGTACTTC. This gives the protein CASSPGQGAYEQYF.

This sequence joins TRBV5-8 and TRBJ2-2, with D perhaps matching TRBD1 or TRBD2 (5 bases each). CDR1 is SGHTS, CDR2 YDEGEE, per germline. V lost 7 bases to trimming and J lost 0 bases, with 22 bases between them. CDR3 size: 18 residues. CDR3 amino acids: CASPYWGSTVANTGELFF. The CDR3 DNA is TGTGCCAGCCCCTACTGGGGGAGCACGGTCGCGAACACCGGGGAGCTGTTTTTT.

The V and J genes are TRBV19 and TRBJ2-1; D is undetermined. The V end was cut by 0 bases, the J end by 3 bases, with 9 bases between. This CDR3 region has 15 residues. Looked up from germline, CDR1 is LNHDA and CDR2 is SQIVND (reference sequence). This chain's CDR3 is CASSIDRGHYNEQFF. CDR3 bases: TGTGCCAGTAGTATAGATCGTGGGCACTACAATGAGCAGTTCTTC.

The chain uses TRBV18 and TRBJ2-5; a possible D gene is TRBD2 (6 bases). In germline, CDR1 is KGHSH, CDR2 LQKENI. The CDR3 runs 12 residues. V gave up 8 bases and J gave up 5 bases, with 12 bases separating them. DNA of the CDR3: TGTGCCAGCGGAGGGGCGGTTGAGACCCAGTACTTC. Its protein is CASGGAVETQYF.

The chain carries TRBV6-1 and TRBJ2-1, with 8 bases that match TRBD1. The germline gives CDR1 MNHNS, CDR2 SASEGT. Losses at the gene ends were 4 bases for V and 3 bases for J; bases not matched to a gene: 5. The CDR3 totals 15 residues. The CDR3 DNA is TGTGCCAGCAGTGGATTAGGACAGGGCTACAATGAGCAGTTCTTC. This gives the protein CASSGLGQGYNEQFF.

The chain uses TRBV9 and TRBJ2-7; D unclear. Trimming took 2 bases from V and 2 from J, leaving 17 bases between them. CDR1 and CDR2 (germline): SGDLS, YYNGEE. The CDR3 is 16 residues long. Written as DNA, the CDR3 is TGTGCCAGCAGCGTGGGTAGGCCAACTTACCCCTACGAGCAGTACTTC. This sequence encodes CASSVGRPTYPYEQYF.

This chain joins TRBV25-1 and TRBJ2-2; the D is unclear. Germline values: CDR1 MGHDK, CDR2 SYGVNS. With 10 bases removed from V and 5 bases from J, the gap between germline ends came to 11 bases. The length of the CDR3 is 12 residues. The CDR3 nucleotides are TGTGCCACCGAGTTGGGGACCGGGGAGCTGTTTTTT. Its protein product is CATELGTGELFF. The variable domain in full, with the rest retrieved from reference TRBV25-1 and TRBJ2-2, is EADIYQTPRYLVIGTGKKITLECSQTMGHDKMYWYQQDPGMELHLIHYSYGVNSTEKGDLSSESTVSRIRTEHFPLTLESARPSHTSQYLCATELGTGELFFGEGSRLTVL.

CDR3 sequence (DNA): TGTGCCAGTAGCTTCGGGACTAGCGGGGGGAGCTCCTACGAGCAGTACTTC. Amino acids: CASSFGTSGGSSYEQYF. The gene calls are TRBV19 and TRBJ2-7; 15 bases are a match to TRBD2. Trimming cost V 6 bases and J 0 bases; bases outside gene matches: 6. This CDR3 is built from 17 residues. Germline-derived CDR1 and CDR2 are LNHDA and SQIVND (reference sequence).

The CDR3 here is CSAQGNIQYF. The DNA for the CDR3 is TGCAGTGCGCAGGGTAACATTCAGTACTTC. The rearrangement uses TRBV20-1 and TRBJ2-4; D possibly corresponds to TRBD1 (5 bases). The CDR3 has 10 amino acids. Trimming pared 6 bases from V and 7 bases from J, leaving 7 bases between. Germline V lookup: CDR1 DFQATT, CDR2 SNEGSKA (reference sequence).

The chain joins TRBV30 to TRBJ2-7; unclear D gene. The CDR3 contains 14 residues. Germline assignment: CDR1 GTSNPN and CDR2 SVGIG (reference sequence). V lost 2 bases and J lost 2, with 13 bases in between. DNA for the CDR3: TGTGCCTGGAGTCTAACAGAGCTGGCCTACGAGCAGTACTTC. Translated: CAWSLTELAYEQYF.

This clone came up a few times. V is TRBV30 and J is TRBJ1-2; TRBD1 agrees at 7 bases. The germline V gene has CDR1 GTSNPN and CDR2 SVGIG (reference sequence). This CDR3 comprises 11 residues. Trimming cost V 3 bases and J 7 bases; bases outside gene matches: 2. CDR3 region: CAWRAGGGYTF. CDR3 nucleotide sequence: TGTGCCTGGAGGGCAGGGGGTGGCTACACCTTC.

The genes are TRBV18 and TRBJ1-1; D uncertain. The CDR3 has 14 amino acids. Trimming shortened V by 0 bases and J by 0 bases, and 5 bases separated the two germline ends. Germline CDR1 is KGHSH and CDR2 is LQKENI. CDR3 in DNA: TGTGCCAGCTCACCACCAGCCATGAACACTGAAGCTTTCTTT. It encodes CASSPPAMNTEAFF.

This clone has only a few counts. V usage is TRBV6-5 and J usage is TRBJ1-1; D gene uncertain. The V gene lost 2 bases and the J gene lost 7 bases, with 11 bases spanning the gap. Germline V gene data show CDR1 as MNHEY and CDR2 as SVGAGI. The CDR3 has 13 residues. The DNA of the CDR3 is TGTGCCAGCAGTTACGCCGACGGAGGTGAAGCTTTCTTT. Encoded protein: CASSYADGGEAFF.

V is TRBV9 and J is TRBJ2-5, with D tentatively TRBD2 (5 bases). V lost 3 bases and J lost 1, with 13 bases in between. This CDR3 has 15 amino acids. CDR1 is SGDLS and CDR2 is YYNGEE in the germline V gene. The CDR3 coding sequence is TGTGCCAGCAGCGAGGCGGCGGGCCTCCAAGAGACCCAGTACTTC. Encoded protein: CASSEAAGLQETQYF. The whole variable domain, filled in from reference TRBV9 and TRBJ2-5, reads DSGVTQTPKHLITATGQRVTLRCSPRSGDLSVYWYQQSLDQGLQFLIQYYNGEERAKGNILERFSAQQFPDLHSELNLSSLELGDSALYFCASSEAAGLQETQYFGPGTRLLVL.